The next 20 T cell receptor beta chains were all read from a single sample in a study of blood T cell repertoires in COVID-19. The table came from immunoSEQ multiplex PCR; TCRdb's copy has only in-frame clones and leaves some out. The sample has roughly 200,000 clones, about 83% seen once. The specimen was peripheral blood. The receptors derive from a young woman with COVID-19, enrolled during active disease.

The chain recombines TRBV6-6 with TRBJ1-2; D is uncertain. Trimming removed 4 bases from V and 6 bases from J, with 12 bases in between. Germline CDR1 is MNHNY and CDR2 is SVGAGI (reference sequence). The CDR3 runs to 13 residues. The CDR3 bases are TGTGCCAGCAGTTCCGAGGGTCGCCATGGCTACACCTTC. Amino acid sequence: CASSSEGRHGYTF.

This rearrangement joins TRBV3-1 (or the pseudogene TRBV3-2) to TRBJ1-5; D is undetermined. In germline, CDR1 is LGHDT, CDR2 YNNKEL (reference sequence). The CDR3 runs 15 residues. Trimming took 4 bases from V and 0 from J, leaving 10 bases between them. DNA of the CDR3: TGTGCCAGCAGCCTACAGAGACATAGCAATCAGCCCCAGCATTTT. Translation: CASSLQRHSNQPQHF.

The chain has TRBV2 and TRBJ2-3; 7 nucleotides align to TRBD2. Germline lookup yields CDR1 SNHLY and CDR2 FYNNEI. The CDR3 extends over 17 amino acids. V was clipped by 4 bases and J by 1 base; unmatched bases: 11. The CDR3 region has the DNA TGTGCCAGCAGTGGGGTCACGGGGGGTGCCCGCACAGATACGCAGTATTTT. Protein sequence: CASSGVTGGARTDTQYF.

V gene TRBV7-9 combines with J gene TRBJ1-1; D might be TRBD1 (6 bases). Germline CDR1 reads SEHNR; CDR2 reads FQNEAQ (reference sequence). The V end was cut by 2 bases, the J end by 0 bases, with 10 bases between. This CDR3 contains 15 residues. CDR3 sequence: CASSLRDTLNTEAFF. The CDR3 DNA follows: TGTGCCAGCAGCTTAAGGGACACCTTGAACACTGAAGCTTTCTTT.

The V and J genes are TRBV20-1 and TRBJ2-3, with 9 nucleotides matching TRBD2. V dropped 3 bases and J dropped 3; count of bases not matched to a gene: 10. Germline-derived CDR1 and CDR2 are DFQATT and SNEGSKA (reference sequence). This CDR3 region has 16 residues. CDR3 sequence reads: CSASPIAGGPTDTQYF. As DNA, the CDR3 is TGCAGTGCTAGTCCTATTGCGGGAGGGCCAACAGATACGCAGTATTTT.

In regard to this clone: This sample includes further DNA sequences coding for the same CDR3. The chain uses TRBV7-9 and TRBJ2-3; D is unresolved. CDR1 and CDR2 from the germline V gene are SEHNR and FQNEAQ (reference sequence). CDR3 length equals 14 residues. Trimming stripped 0 bases from V and 0 bases from J, with 4 bases between. DNA of the CDR3: TGTGCCAGCAGCTTAGCCGGGAGCACAGATACGCAGTATTTT. Amino acids: CASSLAGSTDTQYF.

Of note for this clone: Other DNA sequences in the sample encode the same CDR3. This chain connects TRBV3-1 (or the pseudogene TRBV3-2) to TRBJ1-3; D uncertain. Germline CDR1 reads LGHDT; CDR2 reads YNNKEL (reference sequence). The CDR3 has 14 amino acids. The V and J ends lost 3 bases and 0 bases respectively, with 6 bases between them. The CDR3, as DNA: TGTGCCAGCAGCCAGGTGAGCTCTGGAAACACCATATATTTT. Translated, it gives CASSQVSSGNTIYF.

This chain links TRBV6-5 with TRBJ1-5; maybe TRBD1 (5 bases). The V gene lost 2 bases and the J gene lost 5 bases, with 13 bases spanning the gap. CDR1 and CDR2 from the germline V gene are MNHEY and SVGAGI. CDR3 size: 15 residues. The CDR3 DNA sequence: TGTGCCAGCAGTTACGCTTCGGGGGGGGATCAGCCCCAGCATTTT. Its translation is CASSYASGGDQPQHF.

The CDR3 sequence is CASSFMADRAYEQYF. The DNA for the CDR3 is TGTGCCAGCAGCTTTATGGCCGACAGGGCCTACGAGCAGTACTTC. The rearrangement uses TRBV5-6 and TRBJ2-7, with TRBD1 matching over 7 bases. Germline V gene sequence: CDR1 SGHDT, CDR2 YYEEEE. CDR3 length: 15 residues. V lost 2 bases to trimming and J lost 2 bases; unmatched junction nucleotides: 7.

The V and J genes are TRBV9 and TRBJ1-4, with a weak D call TRBD1 (5 bases). The germline CDR1 and CDR2 sequences are SGDLS and YYNGEE. The V end lost 4 bases, the J end lost 3 bases, and 10 bases lay between the germline ends. The CDR3 consists of 14 residues. CDR3 region: CASSPQGSNEKLFF. CDR3 DNA sequence: TGTGCCAGCAGCCCTCAGGGATCTAATGAAAAACTGTTTTTT.

Only a few counts were recorded for this clone. DNA of the CDR3: TGTGCCAGCAGCCCGGGACAGTCCCATGGCTACACCTTC. Amino acid sequence: CASSPGQSHGYTF. V gene TRBV7-3 combines with J gene TRBJ1-2; 7 bases align to TRBD1. The CDR3 runs 13 residues. Losses at the gene ends were 5 bases for V and 6 bases for J; bases not matched to a gene: 6. Per the germline V gene, CDR1 is SGHTA and CDR2 is FQGTGA.

This chain uses TRBV2 with TRBJ1-4; 7 nucleotides line up with TRBD1. This CDR3 contains 13 residues. The germline V gene encodes CDR1 SNHLY and CDR2 FYNNEI. The CDR3 loop is CASQTGLGEKLFF. CDR3 DNA: TGTGCTTCCCAGACAGGGTTAGGAGAAAAACTGTTTTTT. Full variable domain (remainder filled in from reference TRBV2 and TRBJ1-4): EPEVTQTPSHQVTQMGQEVILRCVPISNHLYFYWYRQILGQKVEFLVSFYNNEISEKSEIFDDQFSVERPDGSNFTLKIRSTKLEDSAMYFCASQTGLGEKLFFGSGTQLSVL.

The table lists this clone with a few counts. The chain uses TRBV5-4 and TRBJ2-7; 7 bases fit TRBD1. Germline V gene sequence: CDR1 SGHNT, CDR2 YYREEE (reference sequence). V lost 4 bases, J lost 5 bases, and 6 bases stayed unmatched. The CDR3 sequence is 13 residues long. The CDR3 DNA sequence: TGTGCCAGCAGCGAGGGGGCGTCCCACGAGCAGTACTTC. It is translated as CASSEGASHEQYF. The whole variable domain, filled in from reference TRBV5-4 and TRBJ2-7, reads ETGVTQSPTHLIKTRGQQVTLRCSSQSGHNTVSWYQQALGQGPQFIFQYYREEENGRGNFPPRFSGLQFPNYSSELNVNALELDDSALYLCASSEGASHEQYFGPGTRLTVT.

The chain employs TRBV14 and TRBJ2-5; 7 nucleotides agree with TRBD1. Per the germline V gene, CDR1 is SGHDN and CDR2 is FVKESK. The V gene end was trimmed by 0 bases and the J gene end by 2 bases; junction bases not matched to a gene: 9. The CDR3 has 17 residues. CDR3 sequence: CASSQDSGTDLQETQYF. Here the CDR3 DNA reads TGTGCCAGCAGCCAAGATTCGGGGACAGACCTTCAAGAGACCCAGTACTTC.

J is TRBJ1-1 and V is TRBV3-1 (or the pseudogene TRBV3-2); D remains ambiguous. CDR3 length equals 14 residues. Trimming shortened V by 2 bases and J by 4 bases, and 11 bases separated the two germline ends. Germline values: CDR1 LGHDT, CDR2 YNNKEL (reference sequence). The CDR3 sequence: CASSQRRVGTEAFF. CDR3 in DNA: TGTGCCAGCAGCCAAAGAAGAGTCGGCACTGAAGCTTTCTTT.

The chain recombines TRBV18 with TRBJ1-5, with 8 bases lining up with TRBD1. Germline lookup yields CDR1 KGHSH and CDR2 LQKENI. The CDR3 is made up of 14 amino acids. After removal of 4 bases from V and 5 bases from J, the junction contained 4 bases not matched to a gene. DNA of the CDR3: TGTGCCAGCTCACGCGACAGGGGAGATCAGCCCCAGCATTTT. Translated, it gives CASSRDRGDQPQHF.

The CDR3 sequence is CASSEGDSSSYEQYF. CDR3 DNA sequence: TGTGCCAGCAGTGAAGGGGACAGTAGCTCCTACGAGCAGTACTTC. The chain has TRBV2 and TRBJ2-7, with 7 nucleotides matching TRBD1. From germline, CDR1 is SNHLY and CDR2 FYNNEI. Losses at the gene ends were 1 base for V and 0 bases for J; bases not matched to a gene: 3. The CDR3 is 15 residues long.

This clone occurred once. V is TRBV2 and J is TRBJ1-1, with TRBD1 as a possible D gene (6 bases). Germline CDR1 reads SNHLY; CDR2 reads FYNNEI. The CDR3 extends over 11 amino acids. Deletions cut 10 bases from V and 5 bases from J, with 11 bases between. DNA of the CDR3: TGTGCCACAAGGGGGGGGACTGAAGCTTTCTTT. Translating gives CATRGGTEAFF.

This clone has only a few counts. The chain uses TRBV15 and TRBJ1-6, with 7 bases matching TRBD1. The length of the CDR3 is 19 residues. The germline V gene encodes CDR1 LNHNV and CDR2 YYDKDF (reference sequence). The V and J ends lost 3 bases and 0 bases, in that order; junction bases with no gene match: 11. Here the CDR3 reads CATSSRGTGDSSYNSPLHF. Here the CDR3 DNA reads TGTGCCACCAGCAGCCGTGGGACGGGGGACAGCTCCTATAATTCACCCCTCCACTTT.

This clone has just one count. V and J are TRBV4-1 and TRBJ2-7, with 14 nucleotides matching TRBD2. The V and J ends lost 0 bases and 2 bases, in that order; junction bases with no gene match: 6. CDR3 length: 18 amino acids. Germline V gives CDR1 MGHRA, CDR2 YSYEKL. As DNA, the CDR3 is TGCGCCAGCAGCCAAGATCCCCCGACTAGCGGGGGGGCCTACGAGCAGTACTTC. It encodes CASSQDPPTSGGAYEQYF.